Below, one T cell receptor (beta chain) is given with its context. It lacks a known antigen. No base quality information exists; no much larger clone differs at one position. Measured from the cysteine to the phenylalanine, the CDR3 is 12 residues long. Kept here is only the CDR3 DNA, which spans 36 bases and is read in frame from base 1. Relative to germline, V is 5 bases shorter and J is 4 bases shorter, with 7 bases between their ends. According to the germline V gene, CDR1 reads MNHNS and CDR2 reads SASEGT. The sample is drawn from a study of T cells in Graves' hyperthyroidism and ophthalmopathy (dated by TCRdb to between 2018 and 2021). As for the study more broadly: Peripheral blood was sampled at the time of initial diagnosis, prior to any treatment. An independent validation cohort of fewer than 20 hyperthyroidism patients and about 16 patients who later progressed to ophthalmopathy tested prospective prediction of ophthalmopathy. The roughly 100 discovery patients were randomly divided into training and test sets at a 7:3 ratio. Thyroid tissue and blood T-cell repertoires from six Graves' hyperthyroidism patients were also compared in the study. Once sampling was done, hyperthyroidism patients were given methimazole at a starting dose of 30 mg daily, whereas ophthalmopathy patients were given high-dose intravenous methylprednisolone. TCR V-J signatures able to tell the groups apart were searched for in a discovery cohort of about a hundred patients, of whom 43 had Graves' ophthalmopathy and roughly 59 had stable Graves' hyperthyroidism. According to the paper, TCR Vbeta CDR3 sequencing was carried out on 135 peripheral blood samples, which came from fewer than 50 ophthalmopathy, around 75 hyperthyroidism and some 17 progressor patients. Study-wide findings and limitations: During validation, the model predicted progression to ophthalmopathy a median of about 6.3 months ahead of onset, with around 71% sensitivity and around 73% specificity. A model built on a 13 V-J signature distinguished ophthalmopathy from stable hyperthyroidism, reaching roughly 88% sensitivity and 81.08% specificity in cross-validation and 80%/75% in testing. No statistical method was used to set the sample size in advance, and investigators knew the group allocation. Most expanded thyroid clonotypes (frequency above 0.001) were also found in blood, which suggests that blood repertoires may mirror thyroid immune responses.

Amplification of TCR beta CDR3 regions was carried out from RNA transcripts. The TCR CDR3 was subjected to a first round of RT-PCR using the HTBI primer set and the Qiagen OneStep RT-PCR kit. A second multiplex PCR round built the libraries, followed by size selection and purification. The libraries were sequenced on an Illumina HiSeq2000 using paired-end 100 bp reads. As for how the authors treated the data: SOAPnuke was used to process the raw data, throwing out any read that contained adapters or uncalled bases, had a mean Phred below 15, or lacked an exact constant-primer or identifier match. COPE v1.2.5 was used to merge high-quality paired reads, and clonotypes were defined as unique nucleotide sequences. MiTCR v1.1 was used to align the clonotypes against IMGT TRBV, TRBD and TRBJ reference segments. Analysis was restricted to V-J combinations with a frequency above 0.0001, which covered 98% to 99.2% of repertoires. A TCS score was defined as the ratio of F50 (clonal expansion) to E x V (chaos), with BLOSUM62-based TCRdist applied between CDR3 peptides within each V-J. Welch's t-statistics and random forest reduced 500 to 550 V-J features to 13, which were used in a naive Bayes classifier (R e1071). The Morisita-Horn index was used to measure how similar the thyroid and blood repertoires were. TCRdb took the public reads, trimmed them with fastp at Q25, ran MiXCR for clone calling and kept in-frame beta chains. Every distinct CDR3 protein forms one entry, paired with its most common genes and DNA. These V and J calls derive from TCRdb rather than the authors' analysis. The sample table lists hundreds of thousands of distinct CDR3 sequences, roughly 15% of them with a count of one. Of the sample, approximately 4.3% is held by the ten largest clones.

Ophthalmopathy patients had moderately to severely active disease, Clinical Activity Score of at least 3, NOSPECS grade of at least 4, and duration under 3 months. Patients with uncontrolled infections, other autoimmune diseases, pregnancy or lactation were excluded. Diagnoses were based on clinical symptoms, serum thyroxine and TRAb, thyroid ultrasound and orbital computed tomography. Ficoll-Paque density gradient centrifugation was used to isolate PBMCs from 8 to 10 ml of fresh peripheral blood. Total RNA was extracted with Trizol reagent, and quality was checked on an Agilent 2100 Bioanalyzer. The sequencing sample was made of blood. The receptor was derived from a woman between 40 and 55 years old with Graves' ophthalmopathy. The sequence is built from TRBV6-1 and TRBJ2-3, with the D gene too uncertain to name. The nucleotides are TGTGCCAGCAGTCAGAGCCCAGATACGCAGTATTTT. Translated, it gives CASSQSPDTQYF.